This is a list of T cell receptor beta chains from one sample in a study of blood T cell repertoires in COVID-19. Sequenced by immunoSEQ multiplex PCR; TCRdb stores in-frame clones only, minus some. The data hold approximately 190,000 clones, with roughly nine tenths observed a single time. The specimen sequenced was PBMCs or T cells enriched from blood (not recorded which). These receptors all come from a middle-aged woman in a cohort exposed to, infected with or recovered from COVID-19 (not recorded which). The CDR3 runs from the conserved cysteine through the conserved F or W. A D gene is named only where the DNA matches it firmly. Rows give clone size only sometimes, using once, few, many, or a class for an expanded clone.

CDR3aa,CDR3nt,d_gene,j_gene,v_gene,abundance
CASSMFGSGGGTDTQYF,TGTGCCAGTAGTATGTTCGGTAGCGGAGGGGGCACAGATACGCAGTATTTT,NA,TRBJ2-3,TRBV19,NA
CASSSGTGGLEKLFF,TGTGCCAGCAGTTCCGGGACAGGGGGCCTCGAAAAACTGTTTTTT,TRBD1,TRBJ1-4,TRBV27,NA
CAISESSGYGYTF,TGTGCCATCAGTGAGTCGTCGGGTTATGGCTACACCTTC,NA,TRBJ1-2,TRBV10-3,NA
CASSNLGAGNTIYF,TGTGCCAGTAGTAATCTTGGGGCGGGAAACACCATATATTTT,NA,TRBJ1-3,TRBV19,NA
CASIHSYEQYF,TGTGCCAGCATCCACTCCTACGAGCAGTACTTC,NA,TRBJ2-7,TRBV6-5,NA
CSASWRQGGYEQYF,TGCAGTGCTAGTTGGCGGCAGGGGGGCTACGAGCAGTACTTC,NA,TRBJ2-7,TRBV20-1,NA
CASSEATAYSGNTIYF,TGTGCCAGCTCAGAGGCTACGGCCTACTCTGGAAACACCATATATTTT,NA,TRBJ1-3,TRBV18,NA
CASSFSDGGPYQETQYF,TGTGCCAGCAGCTTTTCGGATGGCGGGCCTTACCAAGAGACCCAGTACTTC,NA,TRBJ2-5,TRBV13,NA
CASGGGGSPLHF,TGTGCCAGCGGGGGGGGAGGTTCACCCCTCCACTTT,NA,TRBJ1-6,TRBV2,NA
CASGDRGDSPLHF,TGTGCCAGCGGAGACAGGGGGGATTCACCCCTCCACTTT,TRBD1,TRBJ1-6,TRBV28,NA
CASSYSDSPNQPQHF,TGTGCCAGCAGTTACTCGGACAGCCCCAATCAGCCCCAGCATTTT,NA,TRBJ1-5,TRBV6-5,NA
CASSPRGPEAFF,TGTGCCAGCAGCCCCAGGGGGCCTGAAGCTTTCTTT,TRBD1,TRBJ1-1,TRBV11-3,once
CAGADRVLYEQYF,TGTGCCGGGGCGGACAGGGTTCTATACGAGCAGTACTTC,TRBD1,TRBJ2-7,TRBV6-5,NA
CASSVEAGRSYEQYF,TGTGCCAGCAGCGTAGAGGCAGGAAGGTCCTACGAGCAGTACTTC,NA,TRBJ2-7,TRBV9,NA
CASSVGGGASEKLFF,TGTGCCAGCAGCGTAGGCGGGGGCGCATCTGAAAAACTGTTTTTT,NA,TRBJ1-4,TRBV9,NA
CASSYSLSGEQYF,TGTGCCAGCAGTTACAGCCTTTCTGGCGAGCAGTACTTC,NA,TRBJ2-7,TRBV6-5,NA
CASSLPRGQNIQYF,TGTGCCAGCAGCTTGCCTAGGGGGCAAAACATTCAGTACTTC,TRBD1,TRBJ2-4,TRBV7-6,NA
CAIRRDRDNSPLHF,TGTGCCATCCGCCGGGACAGGGATAATTCACCCCTCCACTTT,TRBD1,TRBJ1-6,TRBV10-3,NA
CATCKRENAYEQYF,TGTGCCACTTGTAAGCGGGAGAACGCCTACGAGCAGTACTTC,TRBD2,TRBJ2-7,TRBV6-6,NA
CASSPKTGDPKPYEQYF,TGTGCCAGCTCACCAAAGACAGGGGATCCCAAACCCTACGAGCAGTACTTC,TRBD1,TRBJ2-7,TRBV18,NA
CASSSGTGASQPQHF,TGTGCCAGCAGCTCTGGGACAGGGGCTAGTCAGCCCCAGCATTTT,TRBD1,TRBJ1-5,TRBV7-6,NA
CASSASGNSYNEQFF,TGTGCCAGCAGCGCTAGCGGGAACTCCTACAATGAGCAGTTCTTC,TRBD2,TRBJ2-1,TRBV7-9,NA
CSERTSGVYNEQFF,TGCAGCGAACGGACTAGCGGGGTTTACAATGAGCAGTTCTTC,TRBD2,TRBJ2-1,TRBV29-1,NA
CASSTGQGLRSPLHF,TGTGCCAGTAGTACGGGACAGGGTTTGAGGTCACCCCTCCACTTT,TRBD1,TRBJ1-6,TRBV19,NA
CASSSPDRIATYGYTF,TGTGCCAGCAGCTCCCCGGACAGGATCGCGACTTATGGCTACACCTTC,TRBD1,TRBJ1-2,TRBV7-8,NA
CASHGPSRGTDTQYF,TGTGCCTCCCACGGCCCGTCCAGGGGCACAGATACGCAGTATTTT,NA,TRBJ2-3,TRBV6-5,NA
CASSSGEQGSPSTDTQYF,TGTGCCAGCAGCTCCGGGGAACAGGGCAGCCCGAGCACAGATACGCAGTATTTT,NA,TRBJ2-3,TRBV13,NA
CASSSSGSGRDEQYF,TGTGCCAGCAGCTCCTCCGGGTCGGGGAGGGACGAGCAGTACTTC,TRBD2,TRBJ2-7,TRBV11-2,NA
CASSEARGRGTEAFF,TGTGCCAGCAGTGAAGCGCGGGGGCGCGGCACTGAAGCTTTCTTT,NA,TRBJ1-1,TRBV2,NA
CAWSPEIANEQFF,TGTGCCTGGAGTCCAGAGATAGCGAATGAGCAGTTCTTC,NA,TRBJ2-1,TRBV30,once
CASSYSTTEWMWETQYF,TGTGCCAGCAGTTACTCGACGACAGAGTGGATGTGGGAGACCCAGTACTTC,NA,TRBJ2-5,TRBV6-2/TRBV6-3,NA
CASSHLAGRSSYEQYF,TGTGCCAGCAGCCACTTAGCGGGAAGGAGCTCCTACGAGCAGTACTTC,TRBD2,TRBJ2-7,TRBV7-2,NA
CSPGQATDTQYF,TGCAGCCCCGGACAGGCCACAGATACGCAGTATTTT,TRBD1,TRBJ2-3,TRBV29-1,NA
CASSEDRGLDEKLFF,TGTGCCAGCAGTGAAGACAGGGGTTTGGATGAAAAACTGTTTTTT,TRBD1,TRBJ1-4,TRBV2,NA
CASSPQQGYNQPQHF,TGTGCCAGCAGCCCTCAGCAGGGATACAATCAGCCCCAGCATTTT,NA,TRBJ1-5,TRBV7-2,NA
CASSQEVGGSYEQYF,TGTGCCAGCAGCCAGGAGGTTGGCGGCTCCTACGAGCAGTACTTC,NA,TRBJ2-7,TRBV6-5,NA
CASRPRDTSNSPLHF,TGTGCCAGCAGGCCCCGGGACACGTCTAATTCACCCCTCCACTTT,NA,TRBJ1-6,TRBV7-9,NA
CASGGRGGVGNEQFF,TGCGCCAGCGGTGGCCGTGGCGGGGTCGGGAATGAGCAGTTCTTC,NA,TRBJ2-1,TRBV5-1,NA
CASRPGQLNTEAFF,TGTGCCAGCAGACCCGGACAGCTAAACACTGAAGCTTTCTTT,NA,TRBJ1-1,TRBV27,few
CASSIRLAGRGTDTQYF,TGTGCCAGCAGCATAAGACTAGCGGGAAGGGGGACAGATACGCAGTATTTT,TRBD2,TRBJ2-3,TRBV11-3,NA
CASSQIRGFTEAFF,TGTGCCAGCAGCCAGATCAGAGGGTTCACTGAAGCTTTCTTT,NA,TRBJ1-1,TRBV4-2,NA
CASSDSYLVYGYTF,TGTGCCAGCAGTGACTCTTATCTTGTCTATGGCTACACCTTC,NA,TRBJ1-2,TRBV28,NA
CASSLTAANYEQYF,TGTGCCAGCAGTTTAACAGCGGCGAATTACGAGCAGTACTTC,NA,TRBJ2-7,TRBV6-2/TRBV6-3,NA
CATSDSGQLSGANVLTF,TGTGCCACCAGTGATTCTGGACAGCTCTCTGGGGCCAACGTCCTGACTTTC,NA,TRBJ2-6,TRBV24-1,NA
CASSTSGRAGNEQFF,TGCGCCAGCAGTACCTCCGGGAGGGCCGGGAATGAGCAGTTCTTC,TRBD2,TRBJ2-1,TRBV10-2,NA
CAWGTYGYTF,TGTGCCTGGGGGACTTATGGCTACACCTTC,NA,TRBJ1-2,TRBV30,NA
CASSLAGLAGFFYEQYF,TGTGCCAGCAGCTTAGCGGGGCTAGCGGGATTCTTCTACGAGCAGTACTTC,TRBD2,TRBJ2-7,TRBV11-2,once
CSASEGLAGDQQFF,TGCAGTGCTAGTGAGGGTCTAGCGGGGGACCAGCAGTTCTTC,TRBD2,TRBJ2-1,TRBV20-1,NA
CASTTGGDGYTF,TGTGCCAGCACTACGGGAGGGGATGGCTACACCTTC,NA,TRBJ1-2,TRBV12-3/TRBV12-4,NA
CASSLTGRGYGYTF,TGTGCCAGCAGTTTAACAGGGAGAGGATATGGCTACACCTTC,NA,TRBJ1-2,TRBV27,NA
CASSLSRVNQPQHF,TGTGCCAGCAGTTTATCCAGGGTCAATCAGCCCCAGCATTTT,NA,TRBJ1-5,TRBV27,NA
CASSLVGGTGETQYF,TGTGCCAGCAGCTTAGTAGGAGGGACCGGAGAGACCCAGTACTTC,NA,TRBJ2-5,TRBV11-2,once
CASSLVPSGSGVDEQFF,TGTGCCAGCAGCTTAGTTCCCAGCGGGAGCGGTGTGGATGAGCAGTTCTTC,TRBD2,TRBJ2-1,TRBV7-2,once
CASSLGQYNGYTF,TGTGCCAGCAGCTTGGGCCAGTATAATGGCTACACCTTC,NA,TRBJ1-2,TRBV7-9,NA
CASSSYSGTNAQETQYF,TGTGCCAGTAGTTCATATTCCGGGACAAACGCCCAAGAGACCCAGTACTTC,NA,TRBJ2-5,TRBV19,NA
CASSAGTGGNEQYF,TGTGCCAGTAGTGCCGGGACAGGGGGCAACGAGCAGTACTTC,TRBD1,TRBJ2-7,TRBV19,NA
CASSLSTGSEAFF,TGTGCCAGCAGCTTATCTACAGGTTCCGAAGCTTTCTTT,NA,TRBJ1-1,TRBV11-2,NA